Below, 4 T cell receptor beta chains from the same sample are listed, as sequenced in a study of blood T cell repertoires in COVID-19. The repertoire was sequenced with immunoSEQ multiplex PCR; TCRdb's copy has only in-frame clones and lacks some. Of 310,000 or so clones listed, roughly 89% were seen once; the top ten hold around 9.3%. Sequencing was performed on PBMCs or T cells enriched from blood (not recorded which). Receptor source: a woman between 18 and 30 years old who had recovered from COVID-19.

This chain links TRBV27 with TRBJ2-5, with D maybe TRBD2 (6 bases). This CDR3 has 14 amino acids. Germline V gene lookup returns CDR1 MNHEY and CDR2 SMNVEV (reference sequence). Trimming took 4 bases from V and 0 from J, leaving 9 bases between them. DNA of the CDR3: TGTGCCAGCAGTTGGGGGGATCACCAAGAGACCCAGTACTTC. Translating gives CASSWGDHQETQYF.

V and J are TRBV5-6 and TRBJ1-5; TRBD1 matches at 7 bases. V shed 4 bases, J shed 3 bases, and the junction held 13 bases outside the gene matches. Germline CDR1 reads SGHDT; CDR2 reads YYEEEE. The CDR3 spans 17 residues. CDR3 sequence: CASSHAGGTLNNQPQHF. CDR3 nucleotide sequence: TGTGCCAGCAGCCATGCAGGGGGGACACTAAACAATCAGCCCCAGCATTTT.

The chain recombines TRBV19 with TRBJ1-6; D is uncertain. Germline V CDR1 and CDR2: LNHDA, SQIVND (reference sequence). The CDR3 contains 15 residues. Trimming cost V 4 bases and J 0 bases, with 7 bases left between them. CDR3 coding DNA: TGTGCCAGTAGTACTATGAGCTCCTATAATTCACCCCTCCACTTT. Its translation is CASSTMSSYNSPLHF.

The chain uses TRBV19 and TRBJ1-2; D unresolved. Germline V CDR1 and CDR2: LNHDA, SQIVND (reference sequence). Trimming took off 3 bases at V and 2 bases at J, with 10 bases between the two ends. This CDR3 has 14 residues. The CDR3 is CASSIDTINYGYTF. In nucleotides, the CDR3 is TGTGCCAGTAGTATCGACACGATAAACTATGGCTACACCTTC.